Sequencing of this T cell receptor (beta chain) was carried out in a study of blood T cell repertoires in COVID-19. Recruits, aged roughly 18 to 95 years, lived in under 25 US areas. Per germline, CDR1 MNHEY and CDR2 SVGAGI. The trim removed 6 bases at V and 5 bases at J, leaving 8 bases unmatched. CDR3 length equals 14 residues. Profiling relied on immunoSEQ multiplex PCR, and the TCRdb table lists in-frame clones only, not all of them. The sample yields about 300,000 clones, roughly nine tenths seen once. The rearrangement links TRBV6-5 to TRBJ1-2; 8 nucleotides line up with TRBD1. Sequenced: PBMCs or T cells enriched from blood (not recorded which). This sequence originates from a woman aged 40 to 50 who had recovered from COVID-19. The CDR3 nucleotides are TGTGCCAGCAGGCCGGGACAGGCGATATATGGCTACACCTTC. It codes for CASRPGQAIYGYTF.